This T cell receptor (beta chain) was documented in a study of T cell repertoires in cytomegalovirus infection. About the study: The public TCR beta signatures pointed to both CMV infection and matching HLA type.

The CDR3 has 14 residues. Germline V gives CDR1 SGHTA, CDR2 FQGNSA. V dropped 8 bases and J dropped 5 bases, with 18 bases sitting between them. On this clonotype: Its target is not known.

TCRdb used MiXCR to reprocess the reads, holding one entry per CDR3 protein. The sample holds about half a million distinct CDR3 sequences; roughly 42% are singletons and the top ten take around 45%. This TCR was sampled from a human donor in good health (CMV status not recorded). Some clones in this sample may be carry-over from other donors' samples. This specimen was cultured PBMCs, taken from culture after CMV antigen stimulation. The chain recombines TRBV7-2 with TRBJ2-5, with D tentatively TRBD2 (6 bases). CDR3 loop: CASGRAGPHETQYF. The DNA of the CDR3 is TGTGCCAGCGGAAGAGCGGGCCCGCATGAGACCCAGTACTTC.